This is a list of T cell receptor beta chains from one sample in a study of cytotoxic CD8 clonotypes in ibrutinib-treated CLL. Measured with immunoSEQ multiplex PCR; TCRdb has only the in-frame clones, and not every one. This sample yields 60,000 to 95,000 clones, of which roughly 80% are seen a single time; roughly 40% belongs to the top ten. This sample comprised PBMCs, obtained after 24 months of ibrutinib treatment. These receptors were collected from a human donor with chronic lymphocytic leukemia. The CDR3 runs from the conserved cysteine through the conserved F or W. A D gene is named only where the DNA matches it firmly. Size values are once, few and many counts, or a class for expanded clones, and some rows have none.

J | V | D | size | DNA | CDR3
TRBJ1-4 | TRBV7-6 | - | - | TGTGCCAGCAGCCCGGGGCTTTTTGGCACAAATGAAAAACTGTTTTTT | CASSPGLFGTNEKLFF
TRBJ1-5 | TRBV4-1 | - | - | TGCGCCAGCAGCCAAGGAGACCGGGATCAGCCCCAGCATTTT | CASSQGDRDQPQHF
TRBJ2-1 | TRBV6-1 | - | - | TGTGCCAGCAGTGGACTAGGGCGCAATGAGCAGTTCTTC | CASSGLGRNEQFF
TRBJ2-7 | TRBV5-5 | TRBD2 | once | TGTGCCAGCAGCTTTGTCCGGGGGGGTGACGAGCAGTACTTC | CASSFVRGGDEQYF
TRBJ2-1 | TRBV29-1 | TRBD1 | once | TGCAGCGTTGACGGGACAGGGGGGAATGAGCAGTTCTTC | CSVDGTGGNEQFF
TRBJ1-1 | TRBV28 | TRBD1 | - | TGTGCCAGCAGGGGACAGTCCGGGGGAGCTTTCTTT | CASRGQSGGAFF
TRBJ1-5 | TRBV19 | - | - | TGTGCCAGTAGACAGACAGCCCATCAGCCCCAGCATTTT | CASRQTAHQPQHF
TRBJ1-5 | TRBV5-8 | - | - | TGTGCCAGCAGCTTGGCACGAAATCAGCCCCAGCATTTT | CASSLARNQPQHF
TRBJ2-2 | TRBV19 | - | - | TGTGCCAGTAGCGTGACAGTGAACACCGGGGAGCTGTTTTTT | CASSVTVNTGELFF
TRBJ2-1 | TRBV28 | TRBD2 | few | TGTGCCAGCAGTCCGGGACTAGCGTATTCCTACAATGAGCAGTTCTTC | CASSPGLAYSYNEQFF
TRBJ2-7 | TRBV7-2 | TRBD2 | - | TGTGCCAGCAGCCCCGATAGCGGGAGTAGTTACGAGCAGTACTTC | CASSPDSGSSYEQYF
TRBJ2-2 | TRBV28 | TRBD1 | - | TGTGCCAGCAGTTCTCGGGGGACAGGGAGGCTAGCGGACAACACCGGGGAGCTGTTTTTT | CASSSRGTGRLADNTGELFF
TRBJ2-1 | TRBV2 | - | - | TGTGCCAGCAGGGACAGGGACTACTCCTACAATGAGCAGTTCTTC | CASRDRDYSYNEQFF
TRBJ1-2 | TRBV10-3 | TRBD1 | - | TGTGCCATCAGTGATCCGACAGGGATATATGGCTACACCTTC | CAISDPTGIYGYTF
TRBJ2-1 | TRBV5-4 | TRBD2 | - | TGTGCCAGCAGGCCGGGGACTAGCCCTAAGGGGGCTTACAATGAGCAGTTCTTC | CASRPGTSPKGAYNEQFF
TRBJ2-3 | TRBV5-4 | - | few | TGTGCCAGCAGCTTGTGGGAGTGGGAGCGCAACGACACAGATACGCAGTATTTT | CASSLWEWERNDTDTQYF